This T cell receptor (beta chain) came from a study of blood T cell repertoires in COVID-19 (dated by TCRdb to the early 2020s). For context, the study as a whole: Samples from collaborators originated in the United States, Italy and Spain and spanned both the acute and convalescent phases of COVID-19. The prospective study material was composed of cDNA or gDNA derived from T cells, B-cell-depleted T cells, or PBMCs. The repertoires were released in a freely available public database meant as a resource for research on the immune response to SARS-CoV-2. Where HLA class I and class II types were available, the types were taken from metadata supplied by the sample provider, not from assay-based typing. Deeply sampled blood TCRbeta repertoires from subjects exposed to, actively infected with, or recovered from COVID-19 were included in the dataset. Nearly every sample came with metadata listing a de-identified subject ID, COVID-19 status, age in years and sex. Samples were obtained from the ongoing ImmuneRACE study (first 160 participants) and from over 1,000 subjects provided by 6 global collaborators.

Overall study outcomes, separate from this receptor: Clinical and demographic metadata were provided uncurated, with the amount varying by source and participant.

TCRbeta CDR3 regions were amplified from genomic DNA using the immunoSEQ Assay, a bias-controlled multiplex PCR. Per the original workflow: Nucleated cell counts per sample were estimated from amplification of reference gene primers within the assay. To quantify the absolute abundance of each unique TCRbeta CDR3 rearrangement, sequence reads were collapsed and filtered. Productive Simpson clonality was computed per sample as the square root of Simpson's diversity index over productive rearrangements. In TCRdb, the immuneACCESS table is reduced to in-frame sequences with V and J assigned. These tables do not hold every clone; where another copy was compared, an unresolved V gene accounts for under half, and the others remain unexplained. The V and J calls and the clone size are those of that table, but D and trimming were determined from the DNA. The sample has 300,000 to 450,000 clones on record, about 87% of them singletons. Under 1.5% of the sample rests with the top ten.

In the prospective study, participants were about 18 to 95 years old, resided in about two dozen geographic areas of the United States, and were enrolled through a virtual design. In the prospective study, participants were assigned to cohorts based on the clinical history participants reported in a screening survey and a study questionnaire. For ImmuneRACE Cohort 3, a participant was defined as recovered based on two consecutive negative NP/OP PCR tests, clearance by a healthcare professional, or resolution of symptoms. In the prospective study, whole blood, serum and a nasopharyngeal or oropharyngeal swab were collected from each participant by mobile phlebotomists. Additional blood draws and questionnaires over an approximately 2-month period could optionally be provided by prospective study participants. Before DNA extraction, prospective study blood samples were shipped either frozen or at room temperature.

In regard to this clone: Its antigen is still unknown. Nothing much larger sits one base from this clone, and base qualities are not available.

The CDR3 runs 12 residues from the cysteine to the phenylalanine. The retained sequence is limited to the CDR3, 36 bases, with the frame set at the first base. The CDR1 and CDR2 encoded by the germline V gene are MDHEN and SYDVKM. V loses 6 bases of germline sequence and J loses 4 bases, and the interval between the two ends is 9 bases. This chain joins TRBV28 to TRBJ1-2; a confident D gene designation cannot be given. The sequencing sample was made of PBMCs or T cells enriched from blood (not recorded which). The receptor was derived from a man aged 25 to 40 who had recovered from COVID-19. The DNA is TGTGCCAGCAGCCAGAATATCTATGGCTACACCTTC. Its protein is CASSQNIYGYTF.